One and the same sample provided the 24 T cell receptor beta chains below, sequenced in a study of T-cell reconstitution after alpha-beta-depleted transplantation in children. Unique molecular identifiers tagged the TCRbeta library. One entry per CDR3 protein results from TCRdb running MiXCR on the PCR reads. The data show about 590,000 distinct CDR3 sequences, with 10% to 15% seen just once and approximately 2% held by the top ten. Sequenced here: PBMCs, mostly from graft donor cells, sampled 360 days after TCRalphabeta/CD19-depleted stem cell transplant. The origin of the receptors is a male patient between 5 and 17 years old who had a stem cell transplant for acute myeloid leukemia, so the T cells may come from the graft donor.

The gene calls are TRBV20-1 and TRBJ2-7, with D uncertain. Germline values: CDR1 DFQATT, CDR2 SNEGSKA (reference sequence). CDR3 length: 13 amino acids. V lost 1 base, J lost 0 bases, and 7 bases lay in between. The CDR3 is CSARGSRSYEQYF. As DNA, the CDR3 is TGCAGTGCTAGAGGGTCCCGCTCCTACGAGCAGTACTTC.

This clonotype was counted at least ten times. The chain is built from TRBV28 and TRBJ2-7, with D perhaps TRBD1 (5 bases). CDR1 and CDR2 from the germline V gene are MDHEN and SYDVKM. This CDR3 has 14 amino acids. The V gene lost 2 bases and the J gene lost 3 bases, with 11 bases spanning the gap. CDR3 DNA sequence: TGTGCCAGCAGTTTAGAAGGACACATCTACGAGCAGTACTTC. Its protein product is CASSLEGHIYEQYF. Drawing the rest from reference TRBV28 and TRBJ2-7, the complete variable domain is DVKVTQSSRYLVKRTGEKVFLECVQDMDHENMFWYRQDPGLGLRLIYFSYDVKMKEKGDIPEGYSVSREKKERFSLILESASTNQTSMYLCASSLEGHIYEQYFGPGTRLTVT.

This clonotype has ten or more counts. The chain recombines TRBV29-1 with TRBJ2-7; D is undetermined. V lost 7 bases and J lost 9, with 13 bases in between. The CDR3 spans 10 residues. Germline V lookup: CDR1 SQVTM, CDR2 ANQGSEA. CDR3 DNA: TGCAGCGCTGTGGACCTGCGGCAGTACTTC. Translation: CSAVDLRQYF.

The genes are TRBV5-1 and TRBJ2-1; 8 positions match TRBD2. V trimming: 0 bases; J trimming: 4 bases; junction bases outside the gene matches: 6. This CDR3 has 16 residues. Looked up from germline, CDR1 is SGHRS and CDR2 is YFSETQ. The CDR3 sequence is CASSLAGGARYNEQFF. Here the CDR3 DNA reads TGCGCCAGCAGCTTGGCCGGGGGGGCCCGTTACAATGAGCAGTTCTTC.

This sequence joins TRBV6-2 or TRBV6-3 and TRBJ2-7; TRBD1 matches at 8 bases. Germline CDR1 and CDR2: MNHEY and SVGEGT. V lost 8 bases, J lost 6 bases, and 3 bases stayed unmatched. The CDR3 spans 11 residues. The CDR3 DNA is TGTGCCAGCGTCAGGGGGCTCGAGCAGTACTTC. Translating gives CASVRGLEQYF.

The CDR3 spells CASSFEARLVNEQFF. The CDR3 nucleotides are TGTGCCAGCAGCTTTGAAGCGCGACTTGTGAATGAGCAGTTCTTC. The rearrangement links TRBV11-2 to TRBJ2-1; D is unclear. The CDR3 sequence is 15 residues long. Trimming shortened V by 3 bases and J by 7 bases, and 16 bases separated the two germline ends. Per germline, CDR1 SGHAT and CDR2 FQNNGV.

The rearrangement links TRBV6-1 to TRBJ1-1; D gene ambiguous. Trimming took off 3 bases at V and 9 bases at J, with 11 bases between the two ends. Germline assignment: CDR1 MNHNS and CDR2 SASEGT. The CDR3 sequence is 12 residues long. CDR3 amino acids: CASSDGSLKAFF. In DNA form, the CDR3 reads TGTGCCAGCAGTGATGGAAGCCTGAAAGCTTTCTTT.

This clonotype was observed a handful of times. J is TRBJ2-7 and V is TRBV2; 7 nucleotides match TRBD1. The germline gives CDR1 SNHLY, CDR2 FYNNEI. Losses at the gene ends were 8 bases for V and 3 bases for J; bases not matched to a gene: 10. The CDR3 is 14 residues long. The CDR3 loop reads CASLSGDRVYEQYF. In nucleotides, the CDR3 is TGTGCCAGCCTCTCCGGAGACAGGGTCTACGAGCAGTACTTC.

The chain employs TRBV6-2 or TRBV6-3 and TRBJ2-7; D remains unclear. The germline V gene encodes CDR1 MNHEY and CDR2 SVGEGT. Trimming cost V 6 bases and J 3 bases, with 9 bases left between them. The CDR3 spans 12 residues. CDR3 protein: CASSKLLYEQYF. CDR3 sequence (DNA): TGTGCCAGCAGCAAACTTCTCTACGAGCAGTACTTC.

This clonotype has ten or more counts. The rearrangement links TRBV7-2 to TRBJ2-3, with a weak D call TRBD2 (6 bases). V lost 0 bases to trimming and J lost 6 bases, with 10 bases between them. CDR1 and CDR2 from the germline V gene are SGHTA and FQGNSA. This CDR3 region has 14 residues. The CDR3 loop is CASSLAGGLDTQYF. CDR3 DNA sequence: TGTGCCAGCAGCTTAGCGGGGGGACTTGATACGCAGTATTTT.

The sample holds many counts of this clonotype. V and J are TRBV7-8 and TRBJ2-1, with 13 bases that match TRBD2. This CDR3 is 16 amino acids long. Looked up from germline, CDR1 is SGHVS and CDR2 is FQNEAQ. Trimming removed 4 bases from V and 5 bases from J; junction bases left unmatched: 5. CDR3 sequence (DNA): TGTGCCAGCAGCTGGGGACTAGCGGGACTAAACAATGAGCAGTTCTTC. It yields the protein CASSWGLAGLNNEQFF.

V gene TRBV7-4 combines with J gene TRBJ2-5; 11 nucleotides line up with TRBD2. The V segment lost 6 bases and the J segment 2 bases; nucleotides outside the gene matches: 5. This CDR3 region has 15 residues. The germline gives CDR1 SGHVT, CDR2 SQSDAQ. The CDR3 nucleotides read TGTGCCAGCAGAAACTTAGCGGGAGGGCAAGAGACCCAGTACTTC. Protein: CASRNLAGGQETQYF.

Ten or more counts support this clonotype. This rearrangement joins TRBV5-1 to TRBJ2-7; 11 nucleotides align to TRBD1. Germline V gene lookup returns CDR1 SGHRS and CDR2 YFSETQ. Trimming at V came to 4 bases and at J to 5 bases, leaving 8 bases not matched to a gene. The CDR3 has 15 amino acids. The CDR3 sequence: CASSLGQGVTNEQYF. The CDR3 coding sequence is TGCGCCAGCAGCCTGGGACAGGGGGTAACGAACGAGCAGTACTTC.

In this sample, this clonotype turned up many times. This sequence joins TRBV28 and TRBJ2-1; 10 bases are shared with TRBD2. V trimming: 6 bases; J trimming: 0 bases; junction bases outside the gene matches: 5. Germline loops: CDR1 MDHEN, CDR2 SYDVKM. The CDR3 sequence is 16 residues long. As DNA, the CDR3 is TGTGCCAGCAGACCTCCTAGCGGGAGCTCCTACAATGAGCAGTTCTTC. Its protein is CASRPPSGSSYNEQFF. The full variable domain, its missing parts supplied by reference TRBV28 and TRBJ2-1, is DVKVTQSSRYLVKRTGEKVFLECVQDMDHENMFWYRQDPGLGLRLIYFSYDVKMKEKGDIPEGYSVSREKKERFSLILESASTNQTSMYLCASRPPSGSSYNEQFFGPGTRLTVL.

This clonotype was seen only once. Here the CDR3 reads CASSLGPINNEQFF. The CDR3 DNA is TGTGCCAGCAGCTTAGGACCCATCAACAATGAGCAGTTCTTC. The rearrangement joins TRBV11-3 to TRBJ2-1; no reliable D call. V lost 1 base and J lost 5, with 9 bases in between. Per germline, CDR1 SGHNT and CDR2 YENEEA. CDR3 length equals 14 residues.

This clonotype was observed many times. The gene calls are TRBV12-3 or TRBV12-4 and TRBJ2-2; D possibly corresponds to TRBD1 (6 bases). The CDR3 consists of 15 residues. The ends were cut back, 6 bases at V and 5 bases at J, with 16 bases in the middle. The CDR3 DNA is TGTGCCAGCAGCCCCCGGCCAGGGGTGACCGGGGAGCTGTTTTTT. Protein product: CASSPRPGVTGELFF.

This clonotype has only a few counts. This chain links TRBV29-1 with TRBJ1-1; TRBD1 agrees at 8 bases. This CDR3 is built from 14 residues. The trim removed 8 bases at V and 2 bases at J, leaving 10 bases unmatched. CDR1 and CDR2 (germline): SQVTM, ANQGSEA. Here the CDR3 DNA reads TGCAGCACTTGTGGGGACAGGCTTAACACTGAAGCTTTCTTT. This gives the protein CSTCGDRLNTEAFF.

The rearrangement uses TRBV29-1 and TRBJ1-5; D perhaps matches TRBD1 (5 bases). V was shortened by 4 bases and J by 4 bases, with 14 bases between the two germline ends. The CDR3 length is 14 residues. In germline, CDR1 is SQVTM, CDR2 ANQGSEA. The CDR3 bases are TGCAGCGTTGCTGTTCAGGGATTAAATCAGCCCCAGCATTTT. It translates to CSVAVQGLNQPQHF.

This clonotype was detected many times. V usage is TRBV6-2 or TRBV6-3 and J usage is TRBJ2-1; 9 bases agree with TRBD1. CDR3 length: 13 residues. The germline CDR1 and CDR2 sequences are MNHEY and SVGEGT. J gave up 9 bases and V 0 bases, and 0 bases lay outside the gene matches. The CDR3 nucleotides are TGTGCCAGCAGTTACTCGGACAGGGGTGAGCAGTTCTTC. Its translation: CASSYSDRGEQFF.

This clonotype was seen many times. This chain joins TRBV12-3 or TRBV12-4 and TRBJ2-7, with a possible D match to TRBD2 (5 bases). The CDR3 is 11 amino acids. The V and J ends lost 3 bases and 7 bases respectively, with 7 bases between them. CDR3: CASSFAGEQYF. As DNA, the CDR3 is TGTGCCAGCAGTTTTGCGGGTGAGCAGTACTTC.

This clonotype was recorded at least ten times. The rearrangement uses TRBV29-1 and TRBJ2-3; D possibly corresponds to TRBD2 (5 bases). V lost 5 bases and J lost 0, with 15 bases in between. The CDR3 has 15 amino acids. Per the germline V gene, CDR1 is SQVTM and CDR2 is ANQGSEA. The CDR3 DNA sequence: TGCAGCGTTCATGGGCCTGAGCGGAGCACAGATACGCAGTATTTT. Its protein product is CSVHGPERSTDTQYF.

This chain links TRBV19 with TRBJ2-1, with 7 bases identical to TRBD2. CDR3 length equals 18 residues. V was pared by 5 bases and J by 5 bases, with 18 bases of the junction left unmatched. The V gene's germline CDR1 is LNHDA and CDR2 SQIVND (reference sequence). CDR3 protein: CASSPLAIISGPHNEQFF. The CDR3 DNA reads TGTGCCAGTAGTCCCCTAGCGATCATTAGCGGGCCTCACAATGAGCAGTTCTTC.

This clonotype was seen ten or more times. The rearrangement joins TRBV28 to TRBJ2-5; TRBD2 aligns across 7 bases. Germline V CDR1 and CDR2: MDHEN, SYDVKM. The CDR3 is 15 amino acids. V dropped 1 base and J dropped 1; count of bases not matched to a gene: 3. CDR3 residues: CASSLYRGVQETQYF. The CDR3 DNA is TGTGCCAGCAGTTTATATCGGGGGGTCCAAGAGACCCAGTACTTC.

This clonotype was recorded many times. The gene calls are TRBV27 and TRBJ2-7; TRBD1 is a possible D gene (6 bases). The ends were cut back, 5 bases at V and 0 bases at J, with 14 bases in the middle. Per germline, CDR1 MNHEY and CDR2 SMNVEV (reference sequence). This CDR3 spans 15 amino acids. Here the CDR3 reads CASSPSGTISYEQYF. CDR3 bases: TGTGCCAGCAGTCCCTCCGGGACAATCTCCTACGAGCAGTACTTC.